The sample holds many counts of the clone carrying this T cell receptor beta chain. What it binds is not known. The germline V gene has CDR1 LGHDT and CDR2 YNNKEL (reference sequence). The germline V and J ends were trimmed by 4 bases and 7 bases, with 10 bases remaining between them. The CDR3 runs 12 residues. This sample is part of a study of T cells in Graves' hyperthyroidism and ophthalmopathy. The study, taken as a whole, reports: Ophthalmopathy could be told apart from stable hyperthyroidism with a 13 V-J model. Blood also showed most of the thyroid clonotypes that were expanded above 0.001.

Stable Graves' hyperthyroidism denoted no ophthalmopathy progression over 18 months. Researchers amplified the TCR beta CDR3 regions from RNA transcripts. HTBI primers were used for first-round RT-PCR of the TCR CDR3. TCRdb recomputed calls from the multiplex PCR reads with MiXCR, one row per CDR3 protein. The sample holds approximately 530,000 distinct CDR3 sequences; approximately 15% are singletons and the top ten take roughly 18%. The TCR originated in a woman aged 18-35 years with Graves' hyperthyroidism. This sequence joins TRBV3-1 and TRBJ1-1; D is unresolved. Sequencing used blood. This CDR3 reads CASSRRGREAFF. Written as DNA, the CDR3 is TGTGCCAGCAGCCGCCGTGGCCGTGAAGCTTTCTTT.